This T cell receptor (beta chain) comes out of a study of blood T cell repertoires in COVID-19. As for the study in general: COVID-19 samples from acute and convalescent phases originated in the United States, Italy and Spain.

This clone was seen just once. CDR1 and CDR2 from the germline V gene are LGHDT and YNNKEL (reference sequence). The CDR3 consists of 15 residues. Trimming took off 1 base at V and 2 bases at J, with 9 bases between the two ends. Generated by immunoSEQ multiplex PCR, the TCRdb table keeps only in-frame clones and is missing some. The table records some 160,000 clones, more than 75% of them present only once. The sequenced sample consisted of peripheral blood. The TCR was taken from a man between 50 and 59 years old who had recovered from COVID-19. The chain is built from TRBV3-1 (or the pseudogene TRBV3-2) and TRBJ1-5; D ambiguous. The CDR3 DNA sequence: TGTGCCAGCAGCCAAGGACGCCAGGGCAATCAGCCCCAGCATTTT. Translating gives CASSQGRQGNQPQHF.